The 2 T cell receptor beta chains presented below share a single source sample, sequenced in a study of T cells after yellow fever vaccination. TCRdb used MiXCR to reprocess the 5' RACE reads, holding one entry per CDR3 protein. In the table there are tens of thousands of distinct CDR3 sequences, around 7.3% of which are singletons. The sample consisted of CD8+ T cells sorted from PBMCs, taken on the day of the yellow fever booster vaccination. The receptors stem from a young man who received the YFV17D yellow fever vaccine.

CDR3 nucleotides: TGCAGCACCTTGACGGACACGTCCTACGAGCAGTACTTC. This translates into CSTLTDTSYEQYF. The rearrangement joins TRBV29-1 to TRBJ2-7; TRBD1 might be the D (5 bases). The V gene lost 8 bases and the J gene lost 1 base, with 15 bases spanning the gap. Germline-derived CDR1 and CDR2 are SQVTM and ANQGSEA. This CDR3 region has 13 residues.

Many counts were recorded for this clonotype. The rearrangement uses TRBV5-5 and TRBJ2-3; no clear D. The germline CDR1 and CDR2 sequences are SGHKS and YYEKEE (reference sequence). V was trimmed by 2 bases and J by 4 bases, leaving 5 bases between them. CDR3 length equals 12 residues. CDR3 sequence: CASSFGSDTQYF. CDR3 DNA: TGTGCCAGCAGCTTCGGTTCAGATACGCAGTATTTT.